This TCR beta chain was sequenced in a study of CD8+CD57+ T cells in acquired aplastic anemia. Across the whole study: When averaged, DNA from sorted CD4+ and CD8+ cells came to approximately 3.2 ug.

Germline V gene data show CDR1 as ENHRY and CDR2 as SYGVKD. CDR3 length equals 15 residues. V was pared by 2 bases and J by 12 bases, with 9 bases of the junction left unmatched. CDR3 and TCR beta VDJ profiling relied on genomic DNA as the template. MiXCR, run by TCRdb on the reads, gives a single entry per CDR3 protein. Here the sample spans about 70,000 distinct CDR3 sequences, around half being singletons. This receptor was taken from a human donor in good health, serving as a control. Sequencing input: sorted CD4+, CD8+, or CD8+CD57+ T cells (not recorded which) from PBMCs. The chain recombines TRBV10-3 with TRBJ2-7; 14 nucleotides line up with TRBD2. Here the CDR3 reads CAISETGTSGGDAYF. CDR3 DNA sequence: TGTGCCATCAGTGAGACAGGGACTAGCGGGGGAGACGCGTACTTC.